These 18 T cell receptor beta chains came from one sample sequenced in a study of blood T cell repertoires in COVID-19. Measured with immunoSEQ multiplex PCR; TCRdb has only the in-frame clones, and not every one. The sample yields about 100,000 clones, 80% to 90% seen once. Sequenced input: peripheral blood. The receptors stem from a human donor with COVID-19, enrolled during active disease. The donor label of this sample is uncertain.

This clone was observed a single time. The chain joins TRBV10-2 to TRBJ1-1; D perhaps matches TRBD1 (6 bases). The CDR3 loop spans 14 amino acids. Trimming pared 5 bases from V and 1 base from J, leaving 11 bases between. Germline CDR1 is WSHSY and CDR2 is SAAADI. CDR3 loop: CASSTGYGNTEAFF. The CDR3 DNA sequence: TGCGCCAGCAGTACAGGGTATGGGAACACTGAAGCTTTCTTT.

The chain has TRBV6-5 and TRBJ2-5, with 7 nucleotides matching TRBD2. V gave up 2 bases and J gave up 5 bases; unmatched junction bases: 11. Germline V lookup: CDR1 MNHEY, CDR2 SVGAGI. The CDR3 runs 16 residues. As DNA, the CDR3 is TGTGCCAGCAGTTACCACGGGAACTGGGAGGGGGAGACCCAGTACTTC. Its translation is CASSYHGNWEGETQYF.

The J gene is TRBJ2-1, the V gene TRBV11-2, with TRBD2 as a possible D gene (6 bases). V gave up 5 bases and J gave up 6 bases, with 17 bases separating them. Per the germline V gene, CDR1 is SGHAT and CDR2 is FQNNGV. The CDR3 spans 15 residues. CDR3 nucleotides: TGTGCCAGCAGCCCCCCCGGGACTGAGTCCAATGAGCAGTTCTTC. Protein: CASSPPGTESNEQFF.

The genes are TRBV19 and TRBJ2-7; D perhaps matches TRBD1 (6 bases). From germline, CDR1 is LNHDA and CDR2 SQIVND (reference sequence). Trimming removed 4 bases at V and 1 base at J, with 8 bases between. This CDR3 comprises 13 residues. CDR3 sequence: CASSRTVSYEQYF. CDR3 sequence (DNA): TGTGCCAGTAGTAGGACAGTATCCTACGAGCAGTACTTC.

V and J are TRBV7-9 and TRBJ2-2; 9 bases agree with TRBD1. The junction had 6 bases not matched to a gene; V was cut back by 5 bases and J by 8 bases. The CDR3 extends over 14 amino acids. Germline CDR1 SEHNR, CDR2 FQNEAQ (reference sequence). The CDR3 sequence is CASSVQGARGELFF. DNA for the CDR3: TGTGCCAGCAGCGTACAGGGGGCTCGAGGGGAGCTGTTTTTT.

V gene TRBV30 combines with J gene TRBJ1-5; no clear D. V gave up 1 base and J gave up 9 bases, with 22 bases separating them. This CDR3 has 16 amino acids. Germline CDR1 reads GTSNPN; CDR2 reads SVGIG (reference sequence). The CDR3 nucleotides read TGTGCCTGGAGTGACCCAGCGCAGCCGATCGAATGGCCCCAGCATTTT. Protein: CAWSDPAQPIEWPQHF.

The genes are TRBV27 and TRBJ2-1; tentative D call: TRBD2 (6 bases). Germline lookup yields CDR1 MNHEY and CDR2 SMNVEV (reference sequence). This CDR3 comprises 13 residues. V was cut by 4 bases and J by 9 bases, with 13 bases left in between. The CDR3 DNA is TGTGCCAGCAGTTGGGCATGGGAGGCTGAGCAGTTCTTC. It specifies CASSWAWEAEQFF.

J is TRBJ2-2 and V is TRBV7-8; tentatively, D is TRBD1 (5 bases). Germline V gene data show CDR1 as SGHVS and CDR2 as FQNEAQ. The CDR3 contains 17 residues. The V end was cut by 5 bases, the J end by 0 bases, with 16 bases between. The CDR3 loop is CASSPNRQWTNTGELFF. CDR3 DNA: TGTGCCAGCAGCCCGAACCGACAGTGGACGAACACCGGGGAGCTGTTTTTT.

The chain recombines TRBV9 with TRBJ2-6; D might be TRBD2 (5 bases). This CDR3 is 17 amino acids long. Trimming stripped 4 bases from V and 4 bases from J, with 18 bases between. CDR1 SGDLS and CDR2 YYNGEE come from the germline V gene. DNA of the CDR3: TGTGCCAGCAGCCCAACCCTACTAGTTTCAGGGGCCAACGTCCTGACTTTC. The encoded protein is CASSPTLLVSGANVLTF.

The chain has TRBV12-3 or TRBV12-4 and TRBJ2-1; 7 bases are shared with TRBD1. There are 12 residues in the CDR3. V shed 6 bases and J 8 bases; nucleotides not matched to a gene: 4. As DNA, the CDR3 is TGTGCCAGCAGCGTTACAGGGGATGAGCAGTTCTTC. This sequence encodes CASSVTGDEQFF.

The CDR3 DNA sequence: TGCGCCAGCAGCCCCGGACACGACTTCTATAATTCACCCCTCCACTTT. Its protein is CASSPGHDFYNSPLHF. V and J are TRBV5-1 and TRBJ1-6; perhaps TRBD1 as D (5 bases). The CDR3 sequence is 16 residues long. Germline assignment: CDR1 SGHRS and CDR2 YFSETQ. Trimming took off 4 bases at V and 3 bases at J, with 14 bases between the two ends. Full variable domain (remainder filled in from reference TRBV5-1 and TRBJ1-6): KAGVTQTPRYLIKTRGQQVTLSCSPISGHRSVSWYQQTPGQGLQFLFEYFSETQRNKGNFPGRFSGRQFSNSRSEMNVSTLELGDSALYLCASSPGHDFYNSPLHFGNGTRLTVT.

The gene calls are TRBV2 and TRBJ2-2; 8 bases are a match to TRBD1. The ends lost 7 bases at V and 3 bases at J; junction bases unmatched: 7. The CDR3 is 15 residues long. Germline CDR1 reads SNHLY; CDR2 reads FYNNEI. CDR3 sequence: CASIRTGMYTGELFF. DNA of the CDR3: TGTGCCAGCATTCGGACAGGGATGTACACCGGGGAGCTGTTTTTT. The whole variable domain, filled in from reference TRBV2 and TRBJ2-2, reads EPEVTQTPSHQVTQMGQEVILRCVPISNHLYFYWYRQILGQKVEFLVSFYNNEISEKSEIFDDQFSVERPDGSNFTLKIRSTKLEDSAMYFCASIRTGMYTGELFFGEGSRLTVL.

The rearrangement links TRBV14 to TRBJ2-2; D is undetermined. This CDR3 is built from 15 residues. With 4 bases removed from V and 2 bases from J, the gap between germline ends came to 11 bases. Germline-derived CDR1 and CDR2 are SGHDN and FVKESK. DNA for the CDR3: TGTGCCAGCAGCCGATCCGACAAAAACACCGGGGAGCTGTTTTTT. Amino acid sequence: CASSRSDKNTGELFF.

This chain joins TRBV9 and TRBJ1-5; D is undetermined. The CDR3 covers 13 residues. Germline CDR1 SGDLS, CDR2 YYNGEE. Deletions cut 4 bases from V and 7 bases from J, with 12 bases between. As DNA, the CDR3 is TGTGCCAGCAGCCAAGTAGGAGGCCAGCCCCAGCATTTT. It is translated as CASSQVGGQPQHF.

The chain recombines TRBV29-1 with TRBJ1-2; D ambiguous. V lost 1 base, J lost 0 bases, and 15 bases lay in between. Looked up from germline, CDR1 is SQVTM and CDR2 is ANQGSEA. The CDR3 has 16 residues. CDR3 amino acids: CSVEAPESAANYGYTF. The CDR3, as DNA: TGCAGCGTTGAAGCGCCCGAGAGCGCTGCTAACTATGGCTACACCTTC.

V is TRBV7-6 and J is TRBJ2-5, with a tentative D call TRBD2 (6 bases). Germline assignment: CDR1 SGHVS and CDR2 FNYEAQ. The CDR3 contains 14 residues. The ends were cut back, 4 bases at V and 4 bases at J, with 13 bases in the middle. CDR3 bases: TGTGCCAGCAGCTACTCCGACGGGGGAGAGACCCAGTACTTC. It translates to CASSYSDGGETQYF.

The V and J genes are TRBV6-5 and TRBJ1-1; D might be TRBD1 (5 bases). Looked up from germline, CDR1 is MNHEY and CDR2 is SVGAGI. There are 12 residues in the CDR3. V was cut by 6 bases and J by 2 bases, with 7 bases left in between. The CDR3 nucleotides read TGTGCCAGCAGGGACAAAAACACTGAAGCTTTCTTT. Its translation is CASRDKNTEAFF.

The rearrangement links TRBV5-1 to TRBJ1-2, with a weak D call TRBD1 (6 bases). This CDR3 contains 16 residues. With 0 bases removed from V and 6 bases from J, the gap between germline ends came to 18 bases. Germline V gene sequence: CDR1 SGHRS, CDR2 YFSETQ. This chain's CDR3 is CASSLGRAGGADGYTF. The CDR3 bases are TGCGCCAGCAGCTTGGGGCGGGCGGGGGGCGCAGATGGCTACACCTTC.